The source of this T cell receptor beta chain is a study of cytomegalovirus exposure and HLA in healthy donors. Germline CDR1 and CDR2: SNHLY and FYNNEI. The CDR3 runs to 15 residues. V lost 4 bases to trimming and J lost 7 bases; unmatched junction nucleotides: 7. PCR primers comprised 60 Vbeta and 13 Jbeta primers. Sequencing was performed with immunoSEQ multiplex PCR; in TCRdb, only in-frame clones are kept and a portion is missing. The table records 250,000 to 350,000 clones, about four fifths of them present only once. With regard to this clone: The target antigen is unknown.

Overall study results and limits: About 90% or about 30% of the time was how often most TCR beta V segments were productive, according to an earlier analysis. Highly shared sequence variants in one cluster were likely a sequencing artifact. Excluded: some indistinguishable V segments such as TRBV6-2 and TRBV6-3.

Sequencing was done on a sample of PBMCs. The TCR comes from a girl aged 2 to 9 in good health and CMV-seronegative. The V call is TRBV2, the J call TRBJ1-6; 7 positions agree with TRBD1. The CDR3 region is CASSAATGWNSPLHF. Written as DNA, the CDR3 is TGTGCCAGCAGTGCGGCGACAGGGTGGAATTCACCCCTCCACTTT. The entire variable domain, with the rest obtained from reference TRBV2 and TRBJ1-6, is as follows: EPEVTQTPSHQVTQMGQEVILRCVPISNHLYFYWYRQILGQKVEFLVSFYNNEISEKSEIFDDQFSVERPDGSNFTLKIRSTKLEDSAMYFCASSAATGWNSPLHFGNGTRLTVT.